The next 7 T cell receptor beta chains were all read from a single sample in a study of cytotoxic CD8 clonotypes in ibrutinib-treated CLL. Data came from immunoSEQ multiplex PCR; TCRdb stores just in-frame clones and leaves some out. The sample lists about 130,000 clones; approximately 83% were seen once. The material sequenced was PBMCs, taken after 24 months of ibrutinib treatment. The receptors derive from a human donor with chronic lymphocytic leukemia.

J is TRBJ1-4 and V is TRBV27, with D uncertain. The V gene's germline CDR1 is MNHEY and CDR2 SMNVEV (reference sequence). The CDR3 runs to 14 residues. V lost 0 bases and J 3 bases, leaving 5 bases between the germline ends. CDR3 amino acids: CASSLSGANEKLFF. In DNA, the CDR3 is TGTGCCAGCAGTTTATCCGGGGCTAATGAAAAACTGTTTTTT.

The DNA of the CDR3 is TGTGCCAGCAGCCACTATCTATCCCTAGCGGCTAGCACAGATACGCAGTATTTT. It encodes CASSHYLSLAASTDTQYF. V usage is TRBV7-9 and J usage is TRBJ2-3, with TRBD2 matching 7 bases. J gave up 0 bases and V 5 bases, and 14 bases lay outside the gene matches. Germline values: CDR1 SEHNR, CDR2 FQNEAQ (reference sequence). The CDR3 runs 18 residues.

The CDR3 loop reads CASSLEGQSNQPQHF. The CDR3 bases are TGTGCCAGCAGCTTGGAGGGACAGAGCAATCAGCCCCAGCATTTT. The genes are TRBV11-2 and TRBJ1-5; 7 positions agree with TRBD1. This CDR3 contains 15 residues. Trimming removed 3 bases from V and 1 base from J; junction bases left unmatched: 3. CDR1 and CDR2 from the germline V gene are SGHAT and FQNNGV.

This chain uses TRBV7-9 with TRBJ2-5; D gene unclear. V shed 2 bases and J shed 5 bases, with 12 bases lying between them. Germline CDR1 is SEHNR and CDR2 is FQNEAQ (reference sequence). The CDR3 extends over 14 amino acids. The CDR3 nucleotides read TGTGCCAGCAGCTTACTTGGGATTTCGGAGACCCAGTACTTC. Its translation: CASSLLGISETQYF.

The rearrangement links TRBV2 to TRBJ1-1; D gene uncertain. V lost 7 bases and J lost 3, with 6 bases in between. Looked up from germline, CDR1 is SNHLY and CDR2 is FYNNEI. This CDR3 comprises 11 residues. The CDR3 loop reads CASIGHTEAFF. CDR3 nucleotide sequence: TGTGCCAGCATAGGGCACACTGAAGCTTTCTTT.

The chain combines TRBV6-1 with TRBJ2-7; D perhaps matches TRBD1 (6 bases). The CDR3 is 14 amino acids. Looked up from germline, CDR1 is MNHNS and CDR2 is SASEGT. Trimming took 6 bases from V and 6 from J, leaving 18 bases between them. In nucleotides, the CDR3 is TGTGCCAGCAGGGACGACAGGACCACCGTCGAGCAGTACTTC. This codes for CASRDDRTTVEQYF.

The gene calls are TRBV27 and TRBJ1-3; TRBD1 matches 7 bases. The germline V gene has CDR1 MNHEY and CDR2 SMNVEV (reference sequence). The J segment lost 6 bases and the V segment lost 6 bases, leaving 8 bases of the junction unmatched. The CDR3 is 14 amino acids. The CDR3 spells CASSRRGQANTIYF. The CDR3 DNA is TGTGCCAGCAGCCGGAGGGGGCAGGCAAACACCATATATTTT.